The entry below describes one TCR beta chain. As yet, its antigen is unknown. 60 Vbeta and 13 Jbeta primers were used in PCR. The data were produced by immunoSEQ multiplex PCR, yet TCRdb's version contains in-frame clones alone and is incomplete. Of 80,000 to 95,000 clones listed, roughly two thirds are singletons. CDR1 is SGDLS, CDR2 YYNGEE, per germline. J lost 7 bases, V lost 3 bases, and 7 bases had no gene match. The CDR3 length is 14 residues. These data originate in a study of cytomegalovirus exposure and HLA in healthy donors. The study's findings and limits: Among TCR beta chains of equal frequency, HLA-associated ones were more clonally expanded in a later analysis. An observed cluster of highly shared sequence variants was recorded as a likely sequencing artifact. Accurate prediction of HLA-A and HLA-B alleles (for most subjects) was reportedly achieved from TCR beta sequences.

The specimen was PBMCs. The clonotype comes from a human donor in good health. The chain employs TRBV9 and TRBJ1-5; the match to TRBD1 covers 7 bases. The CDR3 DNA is TGTGCCAGCAGCGCAGAGACAGGGAACCAGCCCCAGCATTTT. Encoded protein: CASSAETGNQPQHF.